This T cell receptor (beta chain) was sequenced during a study of cytomegalovirus exposure and HLA in healthy donors (dated by TCRdb to about 2017). Study-wide context: An earlier analysis of 587 of the donors reported 250 to 350 Gb of sequence data and 117 million unique TCR beta sequences obtained from around 170 million T cells. In a later genetic analysis, genome-wide SNP genotypes for about 65% of the 666 donors were used, and that subset was treated as a discovery cohort. An earlier analysis of 587 of the donors applied high-throughput TCR beta sequencing to assess whether each TCR beta V gene segment acted as functional or pseudogenic. Donor age, sex, ethnicity and CMV serostatus were compiled together with the repertoire data. The later analysis used no new phenotypic data to find candidate immune exposures, relying instead on TCR beta sequences and their occurrence across donors. Around 320 gigabases of sequencing data and tens of millions of unique TCR sequences were included in an early release covering around 600 HLA-typed donors. The study aimed to test whether signatures of past pathogen exposure could be identified by cataloging public T cell receptors. Along with the approximately 600-subject first cohort, a separate validation cohort of around 120 different subjects was used. Typing coverage differed by locus: A, B, C, DRB1 and DQB1 were typed in about 620-630 donors, DQA1 in 522, DPA1 in 600 to 610, and DPB1 in roughly 470. Every discovery cohort repertoire had been produced on one sequencing platform. Among the roughly 400 genotyped donors, approximately 82% belonged to the genetic ancestry cluster associated with self-reported Caucasian donors. To predict cytomegalovirus infection status, the study brought together high-throughput TCR immunosequencing, statistical association of individual TCRs with disease status, and machine learning. On average, 235,054 unique TCR beta nucleotide sequences were sequenced per donor among a few hundred genotyped donors of the cohort, with 15% to 20% of those sequences being non-productive. Roughly five DR-DQ haplotypes were handled as single units for association and clustering, since linkage in the cohort was strong. To study patterns of TCR occurrence, a later analysis re-analyzed previously published TCR beta repertoires from several hundred donors and added high-resolution HLA genotyping. HLA typing covered class I and class II loci at four-digit resolution. The study profiled the T cell repertoires of fewer than 850 subjects by immunosequencing and related them to cytomegalovirus serostatus. On the study overall, not on this receptor specifically: A further reported finding was that TCR beta sequences accurately predicted the HLA-A and HLA-B alleles for most subjects in the first cohort. In a later analysis, HLA-associated TCR beta chains were found to be more clonally expanded and to have lower generation probabilities than equally common non-associated chains. A later analysis found that TCR association rates varied across HLA loci, with DRB1 alleles showing the most associated TCRs and HLA-C alleles the fewest. A cluster of highly shared sequence variants was judged likely to represent a technical artifact of the sequencing pipeline. According to the authors, the approach could potentially be generalized to other disease states and immunological phenotypes. Most TCR sequences were observed very rarely across donors, whereas some public TCRs were present in many individuals. At a false discovery rate of 0.05, a later analysis linked about 17,000 TCR beta sequences to specific HLA alleles. Immune exposure information for the cohort was limited to CMV serostatus. Presence/absence analyses assumed roughly uniform sequencing depth across donors, an assumption that may not hold. Strong co-occurrence of HLA alleles, especially DR and DQ, made assigning TCR associations to individual alleles difficult. HLA typing was unavailable for some donors at each locus, so association tests used only the typed subset. Cytomegalovirus status was reported to be diagnosed by the classifier with high specificity and sensitivity in both the original and validation cohorts. Compared with the 666-donor mean, donors in an Asian-associated ancestry cluster had fewer N-insertions in productive TCRs, according to a later genetic analysis. Linkage disequilibrium might explain the correlated functional status among segregating V segments, but an unknown experimental factor could not be ruled out. V-gene and J-gene trimming of TCR beta chains was associated with a missense DCLRE1C variant in a later genetic analysis, and the association was replicated in an independent cohort. In a later analysis, several top co-occurrence clusters were reported to appear linked to parvovirus B19, influenza, CMV and Epstein-Barr virus. In an earlier analysis of about 600 of the donors, most TCR beta V segments appeared in productive rearrangements about 87% or about 30% of the time, broadly matching IMGT annotations. The cohort was sequenced for TCR beta chains only, and without alpha or paired-chain data the features that could be detected were limited. A few of the identified cytomegalovirus-associated TCR beta chains were confirmed in vitro to be specific for cytomegalovirus antigens. The earlier analysis of 587 of the donors excluded about 16 rarely observed V segments, including chromosome 9 orphons, because counts were too low. Most CMV-associated TCR beta chains appeared to be HLA-restricted in a later analysis, and the HLA associations seemed to be driven largely by CMV exposure. A total of 164 TCR beta chains were listed by the study as associated with cytomegalovirus.

Library preparation was by the immunoSEQ multiplex PCR assay. The multiplex PCR relied on a mix of 60 forward primers for TCR Vbeta segments and 13 reverse primers for TCR Jbeta segments. Amplification of the CDR3 region of rearranged TCR beta genes was performed with a multiplex PCR assay on genomic DNA. On the Illumina HiSeq System, the amplified TCR beta libraries were sequenced as 87-base-pair reads. Turning to the authors' computational methods: In a later analysis, 70 million to 95 million unique TCR beta chains were counted across the 690 or so repertoires, and roughly 11 million of these chains were shared by at least two donors. Raw reads were error-corrected and collapsed into unique sequences by a nearest-neighbor algorithm in which closely related sequences were merged to remove PCR and sequencing errors. To assign V, D and J gene segments, CDR3 sequences were aligned to IMGT reference sequences. For a sequence to be retained, a match of at least six nucleotides to both a V gene segment and a J gene segment was required. Rearrangements were classified as productive when the CDR3 lacked stop codons and remained in frame with V and J, and all other rearrangements were classified as non-productive. Following IMGT convention, CDR3 was defined as the stretch from the second conserved V-encoded cysteine to the conserved J-encoded phenylalanine. Sequences without an unambiguous match to a single V gene segment were excluded from the earlier analysis of approximately 560 of the donors. In an earlier analysis of around 590 of the donors, a V segment was called functional when productive rearrangements were above 56.7%, and segregating when the standard deviation between donors exceeded 5%. To diagnose cytomegalovirus status from the catalog of TCR beta chain sequences, a statistical classification framework was built. In a later analysis, V and J genes were assigned by comparing TCR nucleotide sequences against IMGT/GENE-DB human TR gene sequences. The TCRdist pipeline was used in a later analysis to assign CDR3 sequences and most-parsimonious VDJ recombination scenarios. In a later analysis, every TCR beta chain was defined by the combination of its CDR3 amino acid sequence and its V-gene family, and reads without a unique V-gene family were dropped. As a way to deal with suspected cross-contamination and a sequencing artifact, a later analysis dropped 500 to 700 nucleotide sequences that were highly shared and had low generation probability. In a later analysis, a clonal expansion index was calculated for each public chain from normalized within-repertoire ranks of inferred template counts. In a later analysis, generation probabilities were computed using a VDJ recombination model fitted to out-of-frame rearrangements, and the results were checked against IGoR. A later analysis scored TCR-TCR, TCR-HLA and TCR-CMV co-occurrence with hypergeometric tests, applying a repertoire-size bias correction to TCR pairs. To estimate false discovery rates, a later analysis permuted the HLA or CMV assignments 20 times. A later analysis grouped co-occurring TCRs with DBSCAN, adding TCRdist sequence similarity when clustering within HLA-allele-positive subsets. Repertoires with fewer than 30,000 or more than 120,000 public chains, plus five repertoires with anomalous nucleotide sharing, were excluded from co-occurrence clustering. The table was pulled from immuneACCESS by TCRdb, which kept in-frame rearrangements only. Such tables lose some clones; where checked, under half of the loss comes from unresolved V genes, and the rest has no known cause. The DNA gave D and trimming, while V, J and clone size come from that table. A total of about 120,000 clones appear in this sample, roughly three fifths of them only once. Roughly 10% of the sample lies in the top ten.

This clone was found once. This receptor's antigen is unknown. Per-base quality was not reported, and no clone a single base away is much larger than it. The cohort was made up of approximately 670 healthy bone marrow donors. At the time of sampling, every cohort member was nominally healthy, though immune exposures that went unrecorded were likely present. The donor tested CMV seropositive and was one of the 289 seropositive cohort members. A peripheral blood sample was collected from each donor, and TCR beta sequencing was performed on peripheral blood mononuclear cells. Genomic DNA was extracted from the blood cell samples with the Qiagen DNeasy Blood Extraction Kit. The TCR was taken from a woman aged 40-49 years in good health and CMV-seropositive. The source material was PBMCs.

The CDR3 sequence is CASSSGGYTTDTQYF. The bases are TGTGCCAGCAGCTCGGGGGGGTACACCACAGATACGCAGTATTTT. The chain is made from TRBV7-6 and TRBJ2-3; 8 bases in the junction line up with TRBD2. V has 4 bases trimmed and J has 2 bases trimmed; junction bases matching no gene number 5. The CDR3 contains 15 residues, cysteine and phenylalanine counted. CDR3 DNA is the only sequence kept; it has 45 bases, read in frame from the first base. According to the germline V gene, CDR1 reads SGHVS and CDR2 reads FNYEAQ.